These 32 T cell receptor beta chains share one sample of origin, sequenced in a study of Ad26.COV2.S vaccination and SARS-CoV-2 variants. The data were produced by immunoSEQ multiplex PCR, yet TCRdb's version contains in-frame clones alone and is incomplete. This table has fewer than 400,000 clones, roughly 88% appearing once. Sample treatment: some 20 received Ad26.COV2.S at low or high dose, single or two shots; several received placebo; per-sample allocation not given. Sample collection was performed on day 63 after the first vaccine or placebo injection. The source was peripheral blood, collected in a trial of Ad26.COV2.S vaccine versus placebo. The receptors originated from a person between 18 and 65 years old who received the Ad26.COV2.S COVID-19 vaccine or a placebo.

The chain uses TRBV6-5 and TRBJ2-1, with 9 bases matching TRBD2. Germline lookup yields CDR1 MNHEY and CDR2 SVGAGI. The CDR3 has 15 residues. Trimming cost V 4 bases and J 4 bases; bases outside gene matches: 5. DNA of the CDR3: TGTGCCAGCAGTTTATTAGCGGGAGCTTACAATGAGCAGTTCTTC. Translated: CASSLLAGAYNEQFF.

V usage is TRBV13 and J usage is TRBJ2-5, with 8 positions matching TRBD1. This CDR3 comprises 14 residues. V shed 5 bases and J 7 bases; nucleotides not matched to a gene: 9. Germline V gives CDR1 PRHDT, CDR2 FYEKMQ (reference sequence). The CDR3 DNA sequence: TGTGCCAGCAGCGCGACAGGGGTGTTTGGGACCCAGTACTTC. It codes for CASSATGVFGTQYF.

The rearrangement links TRBV27 to TRBJ2-7; tentatively, D is TRBD1 (6 bases). V lost 6 bases to trimming and J lost 5 bases, with 23 bases between them. The CDR3 loop spans 16 amino acids. Germline V CDR1 and CDR2: MNHEY, SMNVEV (reference sequence). This CDR3 reads CASSPALPDRTDEQYV. In DNA form, the CDR3 reads TGTGCCAGCAGCCCGGCTCTACCTGACAGGACCGACGAGCAGTACGTC.

This chain joins TRBV2 and TRBJ2-5, with 10 bases aligning to TRBD2. The CDR3 covers 16 residues. Trimming at V came to 4 bases and at J to 1 base, leaving 6 bases not matched to a gene. CDR1 is SNHLY, CDR2 FYNNEI, per germline. DNA of the CDR3: TGTGCCAGCAGTGTGGGGGTAGCGGGGGGCCAAGAGACCCAGTACTTC. This translates into CASSVGVAGGQETQYF.

This rearrangement joins TRBV19 to TRBJ2-2, with 13 bases fitting TRBD2. Looked up from germline, CDR1 is LNHDA and CDR2 is SQIVND (reference sequence). There are 16 residues in the CDR3. Trimming removed 1 base from V and 7 bases from J; junction bases left unmatched: 3. The DNA of the CDR3 is TGTGCCAGTAGTATAGGGACTAGCGGGAGTCGCGGGGAGCTGTTTTTT. It yields the protein CASSIGTSGSRGELFF.

The rearrangement links TRBV7-2 to TRBJ2-5; the D is unclear. CDR1 is SGHTA and CDR2 is FQGNSA in the germline V gene. The CDR3 runs 10 residues. V was clipped by 3 bases and J by 9 bases, with 5 bases between them. The CDR3 reads CASSLTAQYF. The DNA for the CDR3 is TGTGCCAGCAGCTTGACTGCCCAGTACTTC.

The table lists this clone with a few counts. Other DNA sequences in this sample translate to the same CDR3. This chain links TRBV20-1 with TRBJ2-5; D remains unclear. Germline V gene sequence: CDR1 DFQATT, CDR2 SNEGSKA (reference sequence). V shed 3 bases and J shed 5 bases, with 4 bases lying between them. The CDR3 contains 10 residues. Here the CDR3 reads CSASLETQYF. The CDR3 coding sequence is TGCAGTGCTAGTTTGGAGACCCAGTACTTC.

The chain has TRBV7-9 and TRBJ2-2, with D hard to call. The length of the CDR3 is 13 residues. Germline CDR1 SEHNR, CDR2 FQNEAQ (reference sequence). The ends were cut back, 5 bases at V and 6 bases at J, with 10 bases in the middle. CDR3 protein: CASSTETAGELFF. In DNA, the CDR3 is TGTGCCAGCAGCACTGAAACGGCCGGGGAGCTGTTTTTT.

This clone was found once. The rearrangement joins TRBV4-1 to TRBJ2-3, with a tentative D call TRBD2 (6 bases). This CDR3 contains 15 residues. The V gene's germline CDR1 is MGHRA and CDR2 YSYEKL. Trimming removed 4 bases from V and 4 bases from J, with 15 bases in between. CDR3: CASSLVSGTPDTQYF. In DNA, the CDR3 is TGCGCCAGCAGCCTCGTTTCCGGGACTCCAGATACGCAGTATTTT.

This clone was observed once. The chain uses TRBV18 and TRBJ1-4; D ambiguous. V lost 1 base to trimming and J lost 2 bases, with 14 bases between them. This CDR3 spans 17 amino acids. Germline V gene lookup returns CDR1 KGHSH and CDR2 LQKENI. The CDR3 sequence is CASSPRGSEGTNEKLFF. Here the CDR3 DNA reads TGTGCCAGCTCACCACGGGGATCCGAAGGGACTAATGAAAAACTGTTTTTT.

The V gene is TRBV5-6, the J gene TRBJ2-1; D unresolved. This CDR3 contains 13 residues. Trimming cost V 1 base and J 3 bases, with 5 bases left between them. Germline assignment: CDR1 SGHDT and CDR2 YYEEEE. The CDR3 is CASSLNVYNEQFF. In nucleotides, the CDR3 is TGTGCCAGCAGCTTGAACGTCTACAATGAGCAGTTCTTC.

This clone was counted a single time. V and J are TRBV3-1 (or the pseudogene TRBV3-2) and TRBJ2-3; D is undetermined. This CDR3 is 15 amino acids long. V was pared by 0 bases and J by 1 base, with 8 bases between. CDR1 LGHDT and CDR2 YNNKEL come from the germline V gene (reference sequence). CDR3 protein: CASSQELAGTDTQYF. CDR3 DNA: TGTGCCAGCAGCCAAGAATTAGCAGGCACAGATACGCAGTATTTT.

A single count supports this clone. V and J are TRBV18 and TRBJ2-2; D is perhaps TRBD1 or TRBD2 (6 bases each). Between the trimmed V and J ends, which lost 3 bases and 7 bases, there was a span of 18 bases. Germline V gene data show CDR1 as KGHSH and CDR2 as LQKENI. The CDR3 extends over 16 amino acids. CDR3 sequence (DNA): TGTGCCAGCTCACCGGATACCCGGGGGCCAGGCGGGGAGCTGTTTTTT. Protein sequence: CASSPDTRGPGGELFF.

This clone was counted a single time. The rearrangement joins TRBV6-5 to TRBJ1-4; 7 nucleotides match TRBD1. This CDR3 is 15 amino acids long. Germline V gives CDR1 MNHEY, CDR2 SVGAGI. Trimming took 5 bases from V and 8 from J; bases not matched to a gene: 11. In nucleotides, the CDR3 is TGTGCCAGCAGTCGACAGGGTGGGGTCCGGGAAAAACTGTTTTTT. This gives the protein CASSRQGGVREKLFF.

CDR3 loop: CASSISPGGHNEQFF. DNA for the CDR3: TGTGCCAGTAGTATCTCCCCCGGCGGTCACAATGAGCAGTTCTTC. This sequence joins TRBV19 and TRBJ2-1, with D unclear. Germline V CDR1 and CDR2: LNHDA, SQIVND (reference sequence). The CDR3 covers 15 residues. Trimming took 3 bases from V and 5 from J, leaving 14 bases between them.

This chain connects TRBV15 to TRBJ2-3; possibly TRBD1 for D (5 bases). The CDR3 loop spans 15 amino acids. The germline V gene has CDR1 LNHNV and CDR2 YYDKDF (reference sequence). Between the trimmed V and J ends, which lost 7 bases and 1 base, there was a span of 15 bases. The CDR3 DNA sequence: TGTGCCACCACCACCTCCCGACAGCGCACAGATACGCAGTATTTT. Encoded protein: CATTTSRQRTDTQYF.

The V call is TRBV4-3, the J call TRBJ1-2; D not certain. The CDR3 totals 16 residues. Germline assignment: CDR1 LGHNA and CDR2 YSLEER. V lost 0 bases and J 7 bases, leaving 18 bases between the germline ends. Here the CDR3 reads CASSQDFSTTGGGYTF. In nucleotides, the CDR3 is TGCGCCAGCAGCCAAGATTTCTCGACGACCGGTGGTGGCTACACCTTC.

The J gene is TRBJ2-7, the V gene TRBV18; D is possibly TRBD1 (5 bases). Trimming removed 2 bases from V and 2 bases from J, with 7 bases in between. Germline CDR1 and CDR2: KGHSH and LQKENI. The CDR3 extends over 13 amino acids. The CDR3 region is CASSPGATYEQYV. CDR3 sequence (DNA): TGTGCCAGCTCACCAGGGGCAACCTACGAGCAGTACGTC.

The V and J genes are TRBV9 and TRBJ2-1; D remains unclear. The V gene's germline CDR1 is SGDLS and CDR2 YYNGEE. Between the trimmed V and J ends, which lost 3 bases and 0 bases, there was a span of 16 bases. The CDR3 spans 17 residues. The CDR3 DNA reads as TGTGCCAGCAGCGGTGGTTCGAGGCGGAACTCCTACAATGAGCAGTTCTTC. It is translated as CASSGGSRRNSYNEQFF.

This rearrangement joins TRBV29-1 to TRBJ1-4; tentatively, D is TRBD1 (6 bases). The V gene's germline CDR1 is SQVTM and CDR2 ANQGSEA. The ends were cut back, 7 bases at V and 8 bases at J, with 17 bases in the middle. CDR3 length: 13 amino acids. CDR3 DNA sequence: TGCAGCGCGTGGACAGCCGAAGACGAAAAACTGTTTTTT. It specifies CSAWTAEDEKLFF. Complete variable domain (other parts from reference TRBV29-1 and TRBJ1-4): SAVISQKPSRDICQRGTSLTIQCQVDSQVTMMFWYRQQPGQSLTLIATANQGSEATYESGFVIDKFPISRPNLTFSTLTVSNMSPEDSSIYLCSAWTAEDEKLFFGSGTQLSVL.

The chain has TRBV19 and TRBJ1-1, with TRBD1 identical over 7 bases. This CDR3 spans 16 amino acids. The germline V gene has CDR1 LNHDA and CDR2 SQIVND (reference sequence). Unmatched junction bases numbered 14, after V lost 4 bases and J lost 6 bases. The CDR3: CASSRLEGQESSEAFF. The CDR3 coding sequence is TGTGCCAGTAGTAGACTGGAAGGACAGGAGTCGTCTGAAGCTTTCTTT. Filled out from reference TRBV19 and TRBJ1-1, the complete variable domain reads DGGITQSPKYLFRKEGQNVTLSCEQNLNHDAMYWYRQDPGQGLRLIYYSQIVNDFQKGDIAEGYSVSREKKESFPLTVTSAQKNPTAFYLCASSRLEGQESSEAFFGQGTRLTVV.

The rearrangement joins TRBV6-5 to TRBJ2-1; D unresolved. The CDR3 loop spans 14 amino acids. The germline V gene encodes CDR1 MNHEY and CDR2 SVGAGI. Trimming took 6 bases from V and 7 from J, leaving 16 bases between them. Here the CDR3 reads CASSRIYPANEQFF. CDR3 in DNA: TGTGCCAGCAGCAGAATCTATCCGGCGAATGAGCAGTTCTTC.

This rearrangement joins TRBV4-3 to TRBJ2-7; 9 bases align to TRBD2. The V and J ends lost 4 bases and 1 base, in that order; junction bases with no gene match: 11. CDR3 size: 17 residues. Germline CDR1 is LGHNA and CDR2 is YSLEER. The CDR3, as DNA: TGCGCCAGCAGCCGGTCACTAGCGGGCGCCACATCCTACGAGCAGTACTTC. It codes for CASSRSLAGATSYEQYF.

The V call is TRBV11-2, the J call TRBJ2-7; 12 bases fit TRBD2. Germline V CDR1 and CDR2: SGHAT, FQNNGV. The CDR3 length is 15 residues. V was pared by 1 base and J by 2 bases, with 0 bases of the junction left unmatched. DNA for the CDR3: TGTGCCAGCAGCTTAGGACTAGCGGGAGCCTACGAGCAGTACGTC. Encoded protein: CASSLGLAGAYEQYV.

This chain joins TRBV5-4 and TRBJ2-7; 7 bases agree with TRBD1. The CDR3 contains 14 residues. V trimming: 4 bases; J trimming: 2 bases; junction bases outside the gene matches: 6. CDR1 and CDR2 from the germline V gene are SGHNT and YYREEE (reference sequence). CDR3 sequence reads: CASSPRDSAYEQYF. The CDR3 region has the DNA TGTGCCAGCAGCCCGAGGGACAGCGCCTACGAGCAGTACTTC.

For the CDR3, the DNA is TGTGCCTGGAGTGTACTCGGGCGACCCCTCCACTTT. Encoded protein: CAWSVLGRPLHF. The chain recombines TRBV30 with TRBJ1-6; D uncertain. V gave up 0 bases and J gave up 12 bases, with 9 bases separating them. Germline V CDR1 and CDR2: GTSNPN, SVGIG (reference sequence). This CDR3 contains 12 residues.

The rearrangement links TRBV5-6 to TRBJ1-1; perhaps TRBD1 as D (6 bases). Trimming took 4 bases from V and 1 from J, leaving 17 bases between them. This CDR3 has 16 amino acids. Germline CDR1 reads SGHDT; CDR2 reads YYEEEE. CDR3 sequence: CASSPFSTGPNTEAFF. In nucleotides, the CDR3 is TGTGCCAGCAGCCCCTTTTCGACAGGTCCGAACACTGAAGCTTTCTTT.

This chain joins TRBV2 and TRBJ1-1; 7 positions match TRBD1. The germline gives CDR1 SNHLY, CDR2 FYNNEI. The CDR3 runs 14 residues. The J segment lost 4 bases and the V segment lost 6 bases, leaving 8 bases of the junction unmatched. The CDR3 bases are TGTGCCAGCAGGGGGACAGCCTCGGGCACTGAAGCTTTCTTT. Translated: CASRGTASGTEAFF.

This clone was observed many times. The CDR3 loop reads CASSLGVASGGTDTQYF. In DNA form, the CDR3 reads TGCGCCAGCAGCTTGGGGGTCGCTAGCGGGGGCACAGATACGCAGTATTTT. The V and J genes are TRBV5-1 and TRBJ2-3; 9 nucleotides align to TRBD2. There are 17 residues in the CDR3. With 0 bases clipped from V and 1 base from J, the junction kept 6 bases outside the gene matches. Germline assignment: CDR1 SGHRS and CDR2 YFSETQ.

The chain has TRBV14 and TRBJ2-3; TRBD2 agrees at 11 bases. CDR1 and CDR2 (germline): SGHDN, FVKESK. The trim removed 0 bases at V and 6 bases at J, leaving 11 bases unmatched. The CDR3 spans 18 residues. The CDR3 coding sequence is TGTGCCAGCAGCCAAGATCCTTTGGTAGCGGGAGGGCCGGATACGCAGTATTTT. The encoded protein is CASSQDPLVAGGPDTQYF.

The V gene is TRBV11-2, the J gene TRBJ1-1, with D possibly matching TRBD1 (5 bases). The germline CDR1 and CDR2 sequences are SGHAT and FQNNGV. The length of the CDR3 is 14 residues. Trimming took off 8 bases at V and 3 bases at J, with 16 bases between the two ends. The CDR3 region is CASCLIGGDTEAFF. The CDR3, as DNA: TGTGCCAGCTGCCTCATTGGGGGGGACACTGAAGCTTTCTTT.

The chain couples TRBV15 to TRBJ1-2; 8 nucleotides align to TRBD1. The V and J ends lost 0 bases and 5 bases, in that order; junction bases with no gene match: 11. Germline V gene data show CDR1 as LNHNV and CDR2 as YYDKDF (reference sequence). The CDR3 length is 17 residues. The CDR3 bases are TGTGCCACCAGCAGAGATCCTAACGCAGGGGGCCGGTATGGCTACACCTTC. This encodes CATSRDPNAGGRYGYTF.